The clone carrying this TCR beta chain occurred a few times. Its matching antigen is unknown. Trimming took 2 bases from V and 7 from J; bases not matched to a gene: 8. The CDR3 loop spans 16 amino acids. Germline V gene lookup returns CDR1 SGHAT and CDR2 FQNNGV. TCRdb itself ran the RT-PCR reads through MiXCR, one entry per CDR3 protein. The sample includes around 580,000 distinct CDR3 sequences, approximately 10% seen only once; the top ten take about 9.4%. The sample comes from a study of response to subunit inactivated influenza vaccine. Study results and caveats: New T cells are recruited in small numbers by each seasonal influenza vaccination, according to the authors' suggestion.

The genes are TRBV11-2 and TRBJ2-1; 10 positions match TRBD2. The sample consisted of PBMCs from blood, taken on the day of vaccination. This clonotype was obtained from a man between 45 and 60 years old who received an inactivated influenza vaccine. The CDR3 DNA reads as TGTGCCAGCAGCTTAAGGGCTAGCGGGGGCCTAAATGAGCAGTTCTTC. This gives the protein CASSLRASGGLNEQFF. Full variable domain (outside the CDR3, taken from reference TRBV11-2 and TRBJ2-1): EAGVAQSPRYKIIEKRQSVAFWCNPISGHATLYWYQQILGQGPKLLIQFQNNGVVDDSQLPKDRFSAERLKGVDSTLKIQPAKLEDSAVYLCASSLRASGGLNEQFFGPGTRLTVL.